A selection of T cell receptor beta chains follows, all from one sample in a study of shared clonotypes between healthy human individuals. Assay used: immunoSEQ multiplex PCR; TCRdb lists only in-frame clones, some missing. The profile shows 550,000 to 700,000 clones, roughly 72% of them singletons. Sequencing was carried out using memory CD4+ T cells sorted from blood. All receptors derive from a woman aged 25 to 45 in good health. Both conserved end residues are part of each CDR3. The D gene is left open where the match is weak. Clone size is shown for a subset of rows, as once, few, many or a class of expanded clone.

>few|TRBJ2-7|-|15|TRBV28
TGTGCCAGCAGTTTATGGTCGGGGGTGAGCTACGAGCAGTACTTC
CASSLWSGVSYEQYF
>many|TRBJ2-7|TRBD2|15|TRBV28
TGTGCCAGCAGTCCCCAACTAGCGGGGATCTACGAGCAGTACTTC
CASSPQLAGIYEQYF
>-|TRBJ2-7|TRBD2|15|TRBV11-2
TGTGCCAGCAGCTTAGGGCTAGCGGGAGCGGCCGAGCAGTACTTC
CASSLGLAGAAEQYF
>-|TRBJ2-7|-|16|TRBV25-1
TGTGCCAGCAGCGCCGACAGGGGGCCTAGCGGGAGGGAGCAGTACTTC
CASSADRGPSGREQYF
>-|TRBJ2-3|TRBD1|17|TRBV7-3
TGTGCCAGCAGCTTAACCCAGAGTACAGGGGGCACAGATACGCAGTATTTT
CASSLTQSTGGTDTQYF
>-|TRBJ2-7|-|14|TRBV7-6
TGTGCCAGCGCCAAACGGGGGTACTCCTACGAGCAGTATTTC
CASAKRGYSYEQYF
>once|TRBJ2-5|TRBD2|18|TRBV7-9
TGTGCCAGCAGCCTAGAAGGGGCTCTAGCGGGACACCAAGAGACCCAGTACTTC
CASSLEGALAGHQETQYF
>-|TRBJ1-4|TRBD1|14|TRBV6-6
TGTGCCAGCAGCCGGGGACAGGGGGCCGAAAAACTGTTTTTT
CASSRGQGAEKLFF
>-|TRBJ1-5|-|13|TRBV6-1
TGTGCCAGCAGCGGGGAGGGGCATCAGCCCCAGCATTTT
CASSGEGHQPQHF
>few|TRBJ2-1|TRBD2|13|TRBV29-1
TGCAGCGTTGGACTAGCGGTTTACAATGAGCAGTTCTTC
CSVGLAVYNEQFF
>many|TRBJ2-1|TRBD2|16|TRBV7-8
TGTGCCAGCAGCCGCGATCTAGCGGGGACGTACAATGAGCAGTTCTTC
CASSRDLAGTYNEQFF
>-|TRBJ1-2|-|13|TRBV18
TGTGCCAGCTCACCGGGACGGGACTATGGCTACACCTTC
CASSPGRDYGYTF
>-|TRBJ1-5|TRBD1|15|TRBV6-5
TGTGCCAGCAATCCCCAGGGACAGGGCAATCAGCCCCAGCATTTT
CASNPQGQGNQPQHF
>-|TRBJ2-4|-|18|TRBV7-6
TGTGCCAGCAGCTTAGGTCTGGGGAGGGGGCGAGCCAAAAACATTCAGTACTTC
CASSLGLGRGRAKNIQYF
>-|TRBJ2-7|-|15|TRBV7-9
TGTGCCAGCAGCCCCCACCGGGACAACTCCTACGAGCAGTACTTC
CASSPHRDNSYEQYF
>-|TRBJ2-3|-|14|TRBV11-2
TGTGCCAGCAGCTTAGCCTACCTCCCGGATACGCAGTATTTT
CASSLAYLPDTQYF
>-|TRBJ2-7|-|11|TRBV20-1
TGCAGTGCTAGACAGGCATACGAGCAGTACTTC
CSARQAYEQYF
>-|TRBJ1-1|-|14|TRBV5-1
TGCGCCAGCAGCCAGGGGCAGCCGACGACTGAAGCTTTCTTT
CASSQGQPTTEAFF
>-|TRBJ2-3|TRBD2|17|TRBV28
TGTGCCAGCAGTCCCTCAGGACTAGCAGGGAGGGAAGATACGCAGTATTTT
CASSPSGLAGREDTQYF
>-|TRBJ2-7|-|10|TRBV20-1
TGCAGTGCTATCTCCCGCGAGCAGTACTTC
CSAISREQYF
>-|TRBJ2-4|-|15|TRBV19
TGTGCCAGTAGTCACAGGAGGGGGGCCAAAAACATTCAGTACTTC
CASSHRRGAKNIQYF
>-|TRBJ2-1|-|15|TRBV5-1
TGCGCCAGCAGCGTGTCTAGCGCCCTCTACAATGAGCAGTTCTTC
CASSVSSALYNEQFF
>-|TRBJ1-4|-|15|TRBV5-6
TGTGCCAGCACCATGATAGGACAGCGTTTAGAAAAACTGTTTTTT
CASTMIGQRLEKLFF
>-|TRBJ2-2|-|14|TRBV5-5
TGTGCCAGCAGCTTGGAAGTAGCCGCCGGGGAGCTGTTTTTT
CASSLEVAAGELFF
>-|TRBJ1-2|TRBD1|15|TRBV29-1
TGCAGCGTTGAAGAGGGCAGGGGGTCGAACTATGGCTACACCTTC
CSVEEGRGSNYGYTF
>few|TRBJ1-1|-|15|TRBV6-1
TGTGCCAGCAGTGAAGCGGGAGGGGTAAACACTGAAGCTTTCTTT
CASSEAGGVNTEAFF
>-|TRBJ2-1|-|13|TRBV7-7
TGTGCCAGCAGCCCCATCGACCACATTGAGCAGTTCTTC
CASSPIDHIEQFF
>-|TRBJ2-1|-|13|TRBV29-1
TGCAGCGTTTTCGGCGGGGTCTACAATGAGCAGTTCTTC
CSVFGGVYNEQFF
>-|TRBJ1-1|-|14|TRBV28
TGTGCCAGCAGTTCCCCCTCGATGAACACTGAAGCTTTCTTT
CASSSPSMNTEAFF
>-|TRBJ2-1|-|12|TRBV6-1
TGTGCCAGCAGCGGATGGGAAGGGGTGCCGTTCTTC
CASSGWEGVPFF
>-|TRBJ2-1|-|15|TRBV7-9
TGTGCCAGCAGCTTAGTAGCGGTACCCTACAATGAGCAGTTCTTC
CASSLVAVPYNEQFF
>-|TRBJ1-4|TRBD1|17|TRBV25-1
TGTGCCAGCAGTGCGGACCCCGGACAGGGGGTATATGAAAAACTGTTTTTT
CASSADPGQGVYEKLFF
>-|TRBJ2-5|-|14|TRBV7-7
TGTGCCAGCAGCTCCAAAGGGGCCGGAGAGACCCAGTACTTC
CASSSKGAGETQYF
>-|TRBJ1-5|-|15|TRBV5-1
TGCGCCAGCAGTCAAGACGGGGGGTACAATCAGCCCCAGCATTTT
CASSQDGGYNQPQHF
>-|TRBJ2-5|-|15|TRBV21-1
TGTGCCAGCAGCATGATTCAGGGGGCGCGGAAAGACCAGTACTTC
CASSMIQGARKDQYF
>few|TRBJ1-4|-|16|TRBV10-2
TGCGCCAGCAGTGAGTCAGGTGGAGGGAGAGGTGAAAAACTGTTTTTT
CASSESGGGRGEKLFF